This T cell receptor (beta chain) was obtained from a study of CD8 T cells in Susac syndrome. V was trimmed by 1 base and J by 2 bases, leaving 13 bases between them. Germline values: CDR1 SGHAT, CDR2 FQDESV (reference sequence). The length of the CDR3 is 16 residues. Random hexamers were used to reverse transcribe 0.5 to 1 ug of RNA. By means of immunoSEQ multiplex PCR, TCR beta CDR3 spanning 54 Vbeta and 13 Jbeta underwent amplification. Using its own MiXCR run on the immunoSEQ multiplex PCR reads, TCRdb lists one record per CDR3 protein. The sample holds under 150,000 distinct CDR3 sequences, roughly 94% seen once.

Sequenced material: CD4+ T cells from PBMCs. The rearrangement uses TRBV11-1 and TRBJ2-3; D remains unclear. The clonotype was recovered from a human donor with Susac syndrome. CDR3: CASSLGLNRITDTQYF. For the CDR3, the DNA is TGTGCCAGCAGCTTAGGCCTCAATCGCATCACAGATACGCAGTATTTT.